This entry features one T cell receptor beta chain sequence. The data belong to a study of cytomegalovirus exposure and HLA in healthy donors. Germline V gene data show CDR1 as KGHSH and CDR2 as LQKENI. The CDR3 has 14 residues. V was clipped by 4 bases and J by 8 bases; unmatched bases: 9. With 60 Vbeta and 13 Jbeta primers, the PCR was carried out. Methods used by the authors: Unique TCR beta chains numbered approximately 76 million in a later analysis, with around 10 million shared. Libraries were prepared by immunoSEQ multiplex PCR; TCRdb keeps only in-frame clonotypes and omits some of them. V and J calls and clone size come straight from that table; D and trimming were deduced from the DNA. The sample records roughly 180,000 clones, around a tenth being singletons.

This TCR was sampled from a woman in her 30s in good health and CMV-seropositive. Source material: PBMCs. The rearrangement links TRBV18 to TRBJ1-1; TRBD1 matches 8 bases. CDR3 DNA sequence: TGTGCCAGCTCACAAACCGGGACAGGCGAAGAAGCTTTCTTT. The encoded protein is CASSQTGTGEEAFF.